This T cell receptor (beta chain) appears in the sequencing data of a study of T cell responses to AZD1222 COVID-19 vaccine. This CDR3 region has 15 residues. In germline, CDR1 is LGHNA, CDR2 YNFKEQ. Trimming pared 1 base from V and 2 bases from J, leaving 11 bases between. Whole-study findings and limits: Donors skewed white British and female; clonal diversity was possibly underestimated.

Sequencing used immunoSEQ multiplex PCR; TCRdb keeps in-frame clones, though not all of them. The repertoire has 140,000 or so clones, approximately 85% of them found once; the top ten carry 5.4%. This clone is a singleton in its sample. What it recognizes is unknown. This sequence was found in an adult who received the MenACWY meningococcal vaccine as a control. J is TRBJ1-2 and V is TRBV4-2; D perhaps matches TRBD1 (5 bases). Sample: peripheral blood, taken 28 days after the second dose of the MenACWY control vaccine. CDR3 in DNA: TGTGCCAGCAGCCAAGGGGGGGAGAAGAACTATGGCTACACCTTC. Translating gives CASSQGGEKNYGYTF.